What follows is one T cell receptor beta chain and its context. Its matching antigen is unknown. TCRdb's table, derived via immunoSEQ multiplex PCR, lists solely in-frame clones and lacks some. The sample includes fewer than 70,000 clones, roughly 80% of them seen just once. This CDR3 comprises 14 residues. CDR1 is LNHDA and CDR2 is SQIVND in the germline V gene (reference sequence). The V and J ends lost 3 bases and 5 bases respectively, with 13 bases between them. This sample was included in a study of T cell responses to AZD1222 COVID-19 vaccine. Study results and limitations: A mostly white British donor set with more females was recruited, and clonal diversity was possibly underestimated. Spike-spanning, vaccine-associated CD4 TCRs were dominant at 160-218 and 743-854.

The chain has TRBV19 and TRBJ2-5, with D perhaps matching TRBD1 or TRBD2 (5 bases each). Sample: peripheral blood, taken 28 days after the second AZD1222 dose. The source is an adult who received the AZD1222 COVID-19 vaccine. DNA for the CDR3: TGTGCCAGTAGTATTAGTGGGGGAGTGGAGACCCAGTACTTC. Protein: CASSISGGVETQYF.